This T cell receptor (beta chain) derives from a study of control samples from healthy donors and cancer patients. Repertoires were generated with immunoSEQ multiplex PCR, while TCRdb's copy carries only in-frame clones and drops some. This table has tens of thousands of clones, approximately 90% appearing once. The CDR3 has 15 residues. V dropped 3 bases and J dropped 1; count of bases not matched to a gene: 4. Per germline, CDR1 SGHNT and CDR2 YYREEE (reference sequence). The V gene is TRBV5-4, the J gene TRBJ2-1; 7 bases fit TRBD1. The sample taken for sequencing was PBMCs. The receptor was isolated from a man aged 55 to 70 with head and neck cancer. CDR3 protein: CASSYRQGSYNEQFF. CDR3 in DNA: TGTGCCAGCAGCTACCGACAGGGTTCCTACAATGAGCAGTTCTTC.